The T cell receptor (beta chain) described here comes from a study of type 1 and type 2 diabetes patients. Each participant gave about 9.4 milliliters of peripheral blood. Including both end residues, the CDR3 is 10 amino acids long. Germline CDR1 reads MNHNY; CDR2 reads SVGAGI (reference sequence). As concerns this clonotype: The CDR3 end shows no conserved phenylalanine or tryptophan, and so a read error is likely. The DNA is omitted, as the CDR3 cannot be located on it reliably, and the CDR3 follows TCRdb's listing.

Genomic DNA was the PCR template. Amplification of the beta chain CDR3 used 30 forward and 13 reverse multiplex primers. TCRdb ran MiXCR on the multiplex PCR reads and lists one entry per CDR3 protein. There are around 300,000 distinct CDR3 sequences in the sample; 47% occur only once, and roughly an eighth lies in the top ten. The TCR comes from a man in his late teens or twenties with type 2 diabetes. Sequenced input: peripheral blood mononuclear cells (PBMCs). The chain recombines TRBV6-6 with TRBJ1-6; TRBD1 is taken as the D call from the table, unchecked against the DNA. The CDR3 sequence is CASSSAGAHL.